The present T cell receptor (beta chain) was sequenced within a study of identifying expanded T cells in peripheral blood. During the collection period, no donor immune events like infections were recorded. Unmatched junction bases numbered 7, after V lost 5 bases and J lost 0 bases. In germline, CDR1 is SGHVS, CDR2 FQNEAQ. The CDR3 totals 16 residues. Some clones are missing from TCRdb's copy, which holds only in-frame ones; the method was immunoSEQ multiplex PCR. The data show 60,000 to 80,000 clones, under 90% seen once. Sequenced sample: blood. This sequence joins TRBV7-8 and TRBJ2-1, with 7 bases identical to TRBD1. The sequence came from a person between 18 and 75 years old in good health. The CDR3 region is CASSLRTGSSYNEQFF. CDR3 coding DNA: TGTGCCAGCAGCCTTCGGACAGGCAGCTCCTACAATGAGCAGTTCTTC.